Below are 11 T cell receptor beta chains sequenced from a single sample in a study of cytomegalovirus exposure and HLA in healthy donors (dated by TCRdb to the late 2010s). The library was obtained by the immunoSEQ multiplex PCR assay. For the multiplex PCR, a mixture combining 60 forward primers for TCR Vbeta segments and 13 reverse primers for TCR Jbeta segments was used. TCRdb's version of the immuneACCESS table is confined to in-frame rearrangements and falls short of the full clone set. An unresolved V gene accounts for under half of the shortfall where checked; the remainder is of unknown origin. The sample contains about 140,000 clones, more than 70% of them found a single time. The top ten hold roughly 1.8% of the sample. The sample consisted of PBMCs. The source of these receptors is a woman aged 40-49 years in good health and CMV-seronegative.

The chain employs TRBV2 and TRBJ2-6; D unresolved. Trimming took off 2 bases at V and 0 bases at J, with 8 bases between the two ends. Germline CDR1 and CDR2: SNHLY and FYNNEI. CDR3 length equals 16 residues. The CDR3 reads CASSEFTGSGANVLTF. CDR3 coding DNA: TGTGCCAGCAGTGAATTTACGGGCTCTGGGGCCAACGTCCTGACTTTC. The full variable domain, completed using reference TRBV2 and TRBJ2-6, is EPEVTQTPSHQVTQMGQEVILRCVPISNHLYFYWYRQILGQKVEFLVSFYNNEISEKSEIFDDQFSVERPDGSNFTLKIRSTKLEDSAMYFCASSEFTGSGANVLTFGAGSRLTVL.

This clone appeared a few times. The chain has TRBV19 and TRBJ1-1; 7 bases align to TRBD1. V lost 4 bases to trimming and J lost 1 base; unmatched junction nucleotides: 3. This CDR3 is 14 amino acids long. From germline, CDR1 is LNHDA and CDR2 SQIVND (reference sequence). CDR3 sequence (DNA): TGTGCCAGTAGTACTCGGACAGGGAACACTGAAGCTTTCTTT. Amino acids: CASSTRTGNTEAFF. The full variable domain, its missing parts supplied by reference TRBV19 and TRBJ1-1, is DGGITQSPKYLFRKEGQNVTLSCEQNLNHDAMYWYRQDPGQGLRLIYYSQIVNDFQKGDIAEGYSVSREKKESFPLTVTSAQKNPTAFYLCASSTRTGNTEAFFGQGTRLTVV.

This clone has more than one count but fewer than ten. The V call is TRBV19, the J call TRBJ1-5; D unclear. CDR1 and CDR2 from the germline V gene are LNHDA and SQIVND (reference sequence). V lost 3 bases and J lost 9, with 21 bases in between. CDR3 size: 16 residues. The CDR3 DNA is TGTGCCAGTAGTATTAAAGGGCAACATAGCGTAGGGCCCCAGCATTTT. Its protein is CASSIKGQHSVGPQHF.

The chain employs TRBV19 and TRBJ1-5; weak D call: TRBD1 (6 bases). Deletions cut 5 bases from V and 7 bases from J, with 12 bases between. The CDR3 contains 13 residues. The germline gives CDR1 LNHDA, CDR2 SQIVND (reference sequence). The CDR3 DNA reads TGTGCCAGTAGTCTCGGGGGGCAGCAGCCCCAGCATTTT. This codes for CASSLGGQQPQHF.

The CDR3 coding sequence is TGTGCCAGCAGCATTCGGTATCCCTCCGACAGGGATTACCCCTACGAGCAGTACTTC. Its protein is CASSIRYPSDRDYPYEQYF. This rearrangement joins TRBV21-1 to TRBJ2-7; whether TRBD1, the table's D call, matches the DNA was not checked. TRBV21-1 is labeled a pseudogene. CDR3 length: 19 residues.

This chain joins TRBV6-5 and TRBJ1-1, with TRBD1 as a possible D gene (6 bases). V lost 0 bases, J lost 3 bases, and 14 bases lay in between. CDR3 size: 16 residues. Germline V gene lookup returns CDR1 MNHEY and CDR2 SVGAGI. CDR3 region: CASSYSARGWDTEAFF. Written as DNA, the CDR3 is TGTGCCAGCAGTTACTCGGCCAGGGGATGGGACACTGAAGCTTTCTTT.

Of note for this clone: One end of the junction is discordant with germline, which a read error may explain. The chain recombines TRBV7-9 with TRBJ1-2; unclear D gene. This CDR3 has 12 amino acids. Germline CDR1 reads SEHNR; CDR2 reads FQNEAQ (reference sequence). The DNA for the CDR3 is TGTTCCAGCAGCCCAATGAGGTGGGGCTACACCTTC. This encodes CSSSPMRWGYTF.

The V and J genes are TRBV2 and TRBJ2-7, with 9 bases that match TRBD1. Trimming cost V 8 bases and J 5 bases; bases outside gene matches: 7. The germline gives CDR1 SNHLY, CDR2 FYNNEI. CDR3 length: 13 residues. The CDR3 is CASAGTGSDEQYF. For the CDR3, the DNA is TGTGCCAGCGCCGGGACAGGGAGCGACGAGCAGTACTTC.

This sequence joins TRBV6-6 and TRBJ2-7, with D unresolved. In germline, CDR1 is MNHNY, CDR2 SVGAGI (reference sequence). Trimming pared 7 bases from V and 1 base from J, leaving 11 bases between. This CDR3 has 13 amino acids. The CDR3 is CASTNSGSYEQYF. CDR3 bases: TGTGCCAGCACCAACTCGGGTTCCTACGAGCAGTACTTC.

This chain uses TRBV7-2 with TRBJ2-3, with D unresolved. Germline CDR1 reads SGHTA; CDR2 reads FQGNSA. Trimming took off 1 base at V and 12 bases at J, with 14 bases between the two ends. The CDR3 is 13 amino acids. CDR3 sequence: CASSLGLLAVQYF. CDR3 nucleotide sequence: TGTGCCAGCAGCTTAGGTCTCTTAGCAGTCCAGTATTTT.

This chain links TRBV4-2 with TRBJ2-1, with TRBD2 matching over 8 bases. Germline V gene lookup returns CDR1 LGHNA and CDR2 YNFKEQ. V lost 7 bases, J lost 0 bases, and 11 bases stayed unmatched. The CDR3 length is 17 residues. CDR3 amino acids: CASNEVAGSSSYNEQFF. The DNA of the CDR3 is TGTGCCAGCAACGAAGTAGCGGGGTCGAGCTCCTACAATGAGCAGTTCTTC.